The 23 T cell receptor beta chains below come from one sample, sequenced in a study of CD8 T cells in Susac syndrome. Reverse transcription of about 0.5 to 1 ug RNA was carried out with random hexamers. TCRdb analysed the immunoSEQ multiplex PCR reads with MiXCR anew, one entry per CDR3 protein. The sample has about 210,000 distinct CDR3 sequences; 85% to 95% are singletons. Sequenced input: CD4+ T cells from PBMCs. Receptors were obtained from a human donor with Susac syndrome.

In DNA, the CDR3 is TGTGCCAGCAGTTACCGTTTGACTAGCGGGGGGTACAATGAGCAGTTCTTC. This translates into CASSYRLTSGGYNEQFF. The chain joins TRBV6-2 or TRBV6-3 to TRBJ2-1; TRBD2 matches 13 bases. V was clipped by 2 bases and J by 4 bases; unmatched bases: 5. Looked up from germline, CDR1 is MNHEY and CDR2 is SVGEGT. There are 17 residues in the CDR3.

The chain links TRBV7-3 to TRBJ2-5; 7 bases line up with TRBD2. The junction had 12 bases not matched to a gene; V was cut back by 3 bases and J by 5 bases. The CDR3 spans 16 residues. The germline CDR1 and CDR2 sequences are SGHTA and FQGTGA. The DNA of the CDR3 is TGTGCCAGCAGCTTCGGTCGAGCGGGAAATTGGGAGACCCAGTACTTC. Translating it yields CASSFGRAGNWETQYF.

The rearrangement links TRBV12-3 or TRBV12-4 to TRBJ2-5, with TRBD2 as a possible D gene (8 bases). This CDR3 contains 14 residues. V lost 4 bases and J 4 bases, leaving 13 bases between the germline ends. CDR3 in amino acids: CASSSGGGGETQYF. CDR3 bases: TGTGCCAGCAGTTCGGGAGGGGGCGGAGAGACCCAGTACTTC.

The chain carries TRBV30 and TRBJ2-7; D is possibly TRBD1 or TRBD2 (6 bases each). CDR1 and CDR2 from the germline V gene are GTSNPN and SVGIG (reference sequence). The CDR3 is 15 amino acids. The ends were cut back, 5 bases at V and 0 bases at J, with 17 bases in the middle. The CDR3 is CAWGGGTSLSYEQYF. The CDR3 nucleotides read TGTGCCTGGGGGGGCGGGACATCCCTCTCCTACGAGCAGTACTTC.

The chain uses TRBV19 and TRBJ2-1; D is ambiguous. Trimming stripped 9 bases from V and 2 bases from J, with 17 bases between. The CDR3 loop spans 15 amino acids. The germline V gene encodes CDR1 LNHDA and CDR2 SQIVND (reference sequence). CDR3: CASIEPYPTYNEQFF. The CDR3 DNA reads TGTGCCAGCATCGAGCCTTATCCCACCTACAATGAGCAGTTCTTC. Combining the CDR3 with reference TRBV19 and TRBJ2-1 gives the whole variable domain DGGITQSPKYLFRKEGQNVTLSCEQNLNHDAMYWYRQDPGQGLRLIYYSQIVNDFQKGDIAEGYSVSREKKESFPLTVTSAQKNPTAFYLCASIEPYPTYNEQFFGPGTRLTVL.

This clonotype was observed a single time. The chain couples TRBV6-6 to TRBJ2-7, with D unresolved. CDR3 length: 14 amino acids. Per the germline V gene, CDR1 is MNHNY and CDR2 is SVGAGI (reference sequence). Trimming took 0 bases from V and 3 from J, leaving 9 bases between them. The CDR3 here is CASSYSTVGYEQYF. CDR3 nucleotides: TGTGCCAGCAGTTACTCGACCGTGGGCTACGAGCAGTACTTC.

The chain employs TRBV9 and TRBJ1-1; D uncertain. The CDR3 totals 14 residues. Looked up from germline, CDR1 is SGDLS and CDR2 is YYNGEE. The V end lost 3 bases, the J end lost 0 bases, and 9 bases lay between the germline ends. CDR3 sequence reads: CASSAASMNTEAFF. Written as DNA, the CDR3 is TGTGCCAGCAGCGCCGCGTCCATGAACACTGAAGCTTTCTTT. Full variable domain (remainder filled in from reference TRBV9 and TRBJ1-1): DSGVTQTPKHLITATGQRVTLRCSPRSGDLSVYWYQQSLDQGLQFLIQYYNGEERAKGNILERFSAQQFPDLHSELNLSSLELGDSALYFCASSAASMNTEAFFGQGTRLTVV.

The chain combines TRBV20-1 with TRBJ2-7; D ambiguous. The CDR3 spans 17 residues. The germline V and J ends were trimmed by 3 bases and 1 base, with 22 bases remaining between them. Germline V gene lookup returns CDR1 DFQATT and CDR2 SNEGSKA (reference sequence). The chain's CDR3 is CSASSGVTLRRSYEQYF. The CDR3, as DNA: TGCAGTGCTAGTTCAGGTGTCACCCTACGAAGATCCTACGAGCAGTACTTC.

The genes are TRBV20-1 and TRBJ2-2; TRBD2 matches at 10 bases. Germline V gene lookup returns CDR1 DFQATT and CDR2 SNEGSKA (reference sequence). The junction had 6 bases not matched to a gene; V was cut back by 6 bases and J by 5 bases. The CDR3 sequence is 14 residues long. CDR3 in DNA: TGCAGTGCCGGGACTAGCGTATGGACCGGGGAGCTGTTTTTT. Residues: CSAGTSVWTGELFF.

This chain connects TRBV28 to TRBJ2-3, with D uncertain. Deletions cut 0 bases from V and 2 bases from J, with 9 bases between. Germline CDR1 and CDR2: MDHEN and SYDVKM. The CDR3 covers 15 residues. The CDR3 coding sequence is TGTGCCAGCAGTTTATGGGCGCAGGCCACAGATACGCAGTATTTT. It translates to CASSLWAQATDTQYF.

The chain combines TRBV20-1 with TRBJ1-6; D perhaps matches TRBD1 (5 bases). Germline-derived CDR1 and CDR2 are DFQATT and SNEGSKA (reference sequence). This CDR3 is 12 amino acids long. The germline V and J ends were trimmed by 0 bases and 18 bases, with 15 bases remaining between them. CDR3 nucleotide sequence: TGCAGTGCTAGAGATCGGGACCAACCCGACCACTTT. Translating gives CSARDRDQPDHF.

The V call is TRBV5-1, the J call TRBJ2-3; D uncertain. Germline-derived CDR1 and CDR2 are SGHRS and YFSETQ. The V and J ends lost 4 bases and 6 bases respectively, with 9 bases between them. The CDR3 runs to 12 residues. CDR3 nucleotides: TGCGCCAGCAGCGTTGACTTTGATACGCAGTATTTT. Protein: CASSVDFDTQYF.

This chain links TRBV7-2 with TRBJ1-4; no clear D gene. V shed 5 bases and J shed 8 bases, with 15 bases lying between them. Germline assignment: CDR1 SGHTA and CDR2 FQGNSA. This CDR3 contains 14 residues. The CDR3 nucleotides are TGTGCCAGCAGCCGAACAAGCCTACAGGAAAAACTGTTTTTT. Translating gives CASSRTSLQEKLFF.

J is TRBJ1-1 and V is TRBV4-1; D remains unclear. This CDR3 is 13 amino acids long. V was pared by 0 bases and J by 8 bases, with 10 bases between. Germline V gives CDR1 MGHRA, CDR2 YSYEKL. This CDR3 reads CASSQDPWREAFF. The CDR3 DNA sequence: TGCGCCAGCAGCCAAGATCCGTGGAGGGAAGCTTTCTTT.

The CDR3 spells CASSPSTDHVEAFF. For the CDR3, the DNA is TGTGCCAGCAGTCCCTCGACAGACCACGTCGAAGCTTTCTTT. The J gene is TRBJ1-1, the V gene TRBV28; TRBD1 might be the D (5 bases). CDR3 length: 14 residues. Per germline, CDR1 MDHEN and CDR2 SYDVKM. V shed 5 bases and J shed 8 bases, with 18 bases lying between them.

V is TRBV5-1 and J is TRBJ2-2; D remains unclear. The CDR3 has 16 residues. Trimming removed 0 bases at V and 1 base at J, with 10 bases between. In germline, CDR1 is SGHRS, CDR2 YFSETQ. DNA for the CDR3: TGCGCCAGCAGCTTGGTGTCGATAAAGAACACCGGGGAGCTGTTTTTT. Its translation is CASSLVSIKNTGELFF.

The V and J genes are TRBV19 and TRBJ1-5; TRBD1 agrees at 12 bases. Germline V lookup: CDR1 LNHDA, CDR2 SQIVND (reference sequence). The CDR3 sequence is 15 residues long. The J segment lost 4 bases and the V segment lost 10 bases, leaving 8 bases of the junction unmatched. DNA of the CDR3: TGTGCCACCCTCCCGGGACAGGGGGCAAATCAGCCCCAGCATTTT. This codes for CATLPGQGANQPQHF.

The J gene is TRBJ1-5, the V gene TRBV30, with 11 bases matching TRBD1. Looked up from germline, CDR1 is GTSNPN and CDR2 is SVGIG (reference sequence). The J segment lost 6 bases and the V segment lost 3 bases, leaving 4 bases of the junction unmatched. The CDR3 runs 14 residues. CDR3 in DNA: TGTGCCTGGAGCCGGGACAGGGGGACTCAGCCCCAGCATTTT. This translates into CAWSRDRGTQPQHF.

The CDR3 sequence is CASSSLGTVNEKLFF. DNA of the CDR3: TGTGCCAGCAGTTCCCTCGGGACAGTTAATGAAAAACTGTTTTTT. The chain uses TRBV28 and TRBJ1-4; 7 bases map to TRBD1. The CDR3 is 15 amino acids. Germline V gene sequence: CDR1 MDHEN, CDR2 SYDVKM. J lost 4 bases, V lost 4 bases, and 6 bases had no gene match.

The V and J genes are TRBV24-1 and TRBJ2-3, with a weak D call TRBD2 (6 bases). This CDR3 comprises 14 residues. Germline CDR1 reads KGHDR; CDR2 reads SFDVKD. The V gene lost 5 bases and the J gene lost 3 bases, with 11 bases spanning the gap. The CDR3 DNA follows: TGTGCCACCAGTGGCGCTAGCGAAACAGATACGCAGTATTTT. Protein product: CATSGASETDTQYF.

The chain recombines TRBV5-1 with TRBJ1-1; D unresolved. The CDR3 consists of 13 residues. The V and J ends lost 0 bases and 4 bases respectively, with 7 bases between them. CDR1 and CDR2 from the germline V gene are SGHRS and YFSETQ. The CDR3 coding sequence is TGCGCCAGCAGCTTGGCCGAAGGCACTGAAGCTTTCTTT. It specifies CASSLAEGTEAFF.

V gene TRBV30 combines with J gene TRBJ2-3; possible D gene TRBD2, 5 bases. The CDR3 sequence is 14 residues long. V shed 3 bases and J shed 2 bases, with 12 bases lying between them. The germline CDR1 and CDR2 sequences are GTSNPN and SVGIG (reference sequence). The CDR3 DNA reads as TGTGCCTGGAGCGGACTGGTACACACAGATACGCAGTATTTT. Translation: CAWSGLVHTDTQYF.

This chain uses TRBV29-1 with TRBJ2-3; D ambiguous. CDR3 length: 14 amino acids. V was cut by 5 bases and J by 2 bases, with 14 bases left in between. The germline CDR1 and CDR2 sequences are SQVTM and ANQGSEA. The CDR3 bases are TGCAGCGTTAGGCTGGAGTGGGCCACAGATACGCAGTATTTT. Protein: CSVRLEWATDTQYF.